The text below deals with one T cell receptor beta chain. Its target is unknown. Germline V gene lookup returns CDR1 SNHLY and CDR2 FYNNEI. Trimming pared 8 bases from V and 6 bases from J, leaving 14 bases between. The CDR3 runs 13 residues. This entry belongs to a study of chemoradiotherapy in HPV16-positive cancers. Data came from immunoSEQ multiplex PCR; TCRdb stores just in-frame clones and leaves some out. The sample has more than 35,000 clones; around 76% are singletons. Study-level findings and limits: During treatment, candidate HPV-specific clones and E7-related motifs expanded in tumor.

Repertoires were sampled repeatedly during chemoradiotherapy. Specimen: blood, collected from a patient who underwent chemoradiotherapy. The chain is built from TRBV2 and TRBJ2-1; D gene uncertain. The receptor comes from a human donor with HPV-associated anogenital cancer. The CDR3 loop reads CASGLSSRNEQFF. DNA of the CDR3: TGTGCCAGCGGCCTCTCCAGCCGCAATGAGCAGTTCTTC.